This T cell receptor (beta chain) was retrieved from a study of post-analysis software for immune sequencing data. Study overall: The study covered relapsing-remitting, secondary progressive and progressive-relapsing courses of multiple sclerosis.

Findings and caveats of the study: Batch-matched samples strongly co-clustered by F measure. Roughly five TRBV segments, including TRBV5-6, TRBV5-1 and TRBV20-1, were more frequent in patients than controls. Compared against controls, patients with multiple sclerosis displayed significantly lower normalized Chao1 diversity.

V was pared by 5 bases and J by 7 bases, with 8 bases of the junction left unmatched. CDR3 length equals 14 residues. A word on this clonotype: The antigen remains unidentified.

Incorporated into the TCR beta cDNA libraries were unique molecular identifiers, which served to reduce PCR and sequencing biases. From roughly 1 to 10 million T cells, roughly 540,000 cDNA molecules were obtained. TCRdb analysed the PCR reads with MiXCR anew, one entry per CDR3 protein. This sample has fewer than 550,000 distinct CDR3 sequences, with less than 40% found just once. This TCR derives from a girl aged 2 to 17 with multiple sclerosis. The sequenced material came from blood. This chain uses TRBV12-3 or TRBV12-4 with TRBJ2-4; 7 nucleotides match TRBD1. This chain's CDR3 is CASSDHPRGNIQYF. The CDR3 nucleotides are TGTGCCAGCAGTGACCACCCCAGGGGGAACATTCAGTACTTC.